This T cell receptor (beta chain) was documented in a study of OX40 agonist ivuxolimab in advanced cancers. Sequenced by immunoSEQ multiplex PCR; TCRdb stores in-frame clones only, minus some. The sample holds tens of thousands of clones, around 89% seen once. This CDR3 has 16 residues. Germline CDR1 is SGDLS and CDR2 is YYNGEE. V shed 3 bases and J 2 bases; nucleotides not matched to a gene: 7. This clonotype was sampled from an adult with an advanced solid tumor such as melanoma, head and neck, liver or kidney cancer. Sequencing used CD4+ or CD8+ T cells sorted from blood, obtained in a trial of the OX40 agonist ivuxolimab. The chain couples TRBV9 to TRBJ2-1; 8 positions agree with TRBD2. This CDR3 reads CASSGPSGLTYNEQFF. The CDR3 DNA reads TGTGCCAGCAGCGGGCCTAGCGGGCTAACCTACAATGAGCAGTTCTTC.